The source of this TCR beta chain is a study of shared clonotypes between healthy human individuals. Study in general: Sampling drew on donors who were a couple of women and a few men aged 18 to 49.

The table lists this clone with a few counts. Produced via immunoSEQ multiplex PCR; TCRdb's table is partial and in-frame only. The table has some 2.1 million clones, roughly 95% seen once; the top ten hold about 1.1%. Naive CD8 isolation took CD45RO-negative cells positively selected for CCR7 and excluded terminally differentiated effector memory CD45RA+ cells. The CDR3 has 15 amino acids. CDR1 is SGDLS, CDR2 YYNGEE, per germline. V lost 0 bases, J lost 2 bases, and 1 base stayed unmatched. The TCR sequence derives from a man between 18 and 35 years old in good health. The rearrangement joins TRBV9 to TRBJ2-1; 8 bases map to TRBD1. The sample was naive CD8+ T cells sorted from blood. The CDR3 reads CASSVEQGAYNEQFF. In DNA form, the CDR3 reads TGTGCCAGCAGCGTAGAACAGGGGGCCTACAATGAGCAGTTCTTC.